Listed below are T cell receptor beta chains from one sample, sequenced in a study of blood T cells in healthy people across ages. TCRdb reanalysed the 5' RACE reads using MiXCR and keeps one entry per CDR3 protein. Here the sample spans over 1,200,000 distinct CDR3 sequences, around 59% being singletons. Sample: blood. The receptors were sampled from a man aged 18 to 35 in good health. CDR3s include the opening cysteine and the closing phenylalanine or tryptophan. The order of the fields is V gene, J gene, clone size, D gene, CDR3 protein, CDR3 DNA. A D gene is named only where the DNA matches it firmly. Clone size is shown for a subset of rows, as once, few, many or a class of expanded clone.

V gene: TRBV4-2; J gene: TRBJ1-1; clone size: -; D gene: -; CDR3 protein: CASSQVGVRLNTEAFF; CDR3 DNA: TGTGCCAGCAGCCAAGTAGGCGTGAGATTGAACACTGAAGCTTTCTTT
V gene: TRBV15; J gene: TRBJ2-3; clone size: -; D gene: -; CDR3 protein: CATSRDGDTQYF; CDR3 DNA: TGTGCCACCAGCAGAGACGGAGATACGCAGTATTTT
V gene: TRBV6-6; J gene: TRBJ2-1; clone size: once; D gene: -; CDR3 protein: CASTLSDRHSYNEQFF; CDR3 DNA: TGTGCCAGCACACTCTCGGACCGACACTCCTACAATGAGCAGTTCTTC
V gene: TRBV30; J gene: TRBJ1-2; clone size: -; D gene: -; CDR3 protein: CAWSRGLYGYTF; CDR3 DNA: TGTGCCTGGAGTCGGGGACTCTATGGCTACACCTTC
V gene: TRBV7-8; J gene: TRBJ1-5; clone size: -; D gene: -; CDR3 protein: CASSLAPSHSNQPQHF; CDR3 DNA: TGTGCCAGCAGCTTAGCTCCTTCGCATAGCAATCAGCCCCAGCATTTT
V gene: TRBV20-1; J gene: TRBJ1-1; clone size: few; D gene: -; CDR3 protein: CSAKGGSSKPEAFF; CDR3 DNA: TGCAGTGCTAAAGGGGGGAGTTCTAAACCTGAAGCTTTCTTT
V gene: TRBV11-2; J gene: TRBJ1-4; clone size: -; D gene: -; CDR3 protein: CASTLGEKLFF; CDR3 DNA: TGTGCCAGCACCCTGGGGGAAAAACTGTTTTTT
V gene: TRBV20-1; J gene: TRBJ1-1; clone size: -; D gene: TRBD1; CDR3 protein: CSAPIRTGGMGTEAFF; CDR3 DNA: TGCAGTGCTCCGATTCGGACAGGGGGAATGGGCACTGAAGCTTTCTTT
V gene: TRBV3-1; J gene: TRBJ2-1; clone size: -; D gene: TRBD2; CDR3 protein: CASSQVPGASGGNNEQFF; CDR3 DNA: TGTGCCAGCAGCCAGGTCCCCGGGGCTAGCGGGGGGAACAATGAGCAGTTCTTC
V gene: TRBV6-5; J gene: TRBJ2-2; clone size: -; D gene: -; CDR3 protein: CASSYSGNLNTGELFF; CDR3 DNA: TGTGCCAGCAGTTATTCCGGGAACCTGAACACCGGGGAGCTGTTTTTT
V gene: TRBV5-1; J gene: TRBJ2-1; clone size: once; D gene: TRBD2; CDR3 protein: CASSPPGGKPNEQFF; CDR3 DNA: TGCGCCAGCAGCCCCCCGGGAGGGAAACCCAATGAGCAGTTCTTC
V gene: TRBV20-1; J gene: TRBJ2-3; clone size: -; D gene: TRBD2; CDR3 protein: CSARVAGNTNTQYF; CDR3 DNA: TGCAGTGCTAGAGTAGCGGGGAACACAAATACGCAGTATTTT
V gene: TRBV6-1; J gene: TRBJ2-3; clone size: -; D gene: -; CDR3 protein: CASSPRRGGNSDTQYF; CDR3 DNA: TGTGCCAGCAGTCCCCGACGGGGCGGGAATTCAGATACGCAGTATTTT
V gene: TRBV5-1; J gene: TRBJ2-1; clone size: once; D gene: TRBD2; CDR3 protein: CASSLGIAGDQPYNEQFF; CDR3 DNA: TGCGCCAGCAGCTTGGGTATAGCGGGAGACCAGCCCTACAATGAGCAGTTCTTC
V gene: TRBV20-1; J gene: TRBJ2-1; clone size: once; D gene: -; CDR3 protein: CSAQVGGSGGNEQFF; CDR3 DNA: TGCAGTGCTCAAGTCGGTGGATCGGGTGGGAATGAGCAGTTCTTC
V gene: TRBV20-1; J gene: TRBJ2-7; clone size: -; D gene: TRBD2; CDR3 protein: CSAPRGSGSSYEQYF; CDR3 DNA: TGCAGTGCTCCCCGAGGTAGCGGGAGCTCCTACGAGCAGTACTTC
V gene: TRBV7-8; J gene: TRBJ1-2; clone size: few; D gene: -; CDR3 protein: CASSLGGVGGSYGYTF; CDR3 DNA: TGTGCCAGCAGCTTAGGCGGGGTCGGGGGCAGCTATGGCTACACCTTC
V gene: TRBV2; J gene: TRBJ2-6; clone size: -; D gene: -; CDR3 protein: CASNGVSGANVLTF; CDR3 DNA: TGTGCCAGCAACGGAGTCTCTGGGGCCAACGTCCTGACTTTC
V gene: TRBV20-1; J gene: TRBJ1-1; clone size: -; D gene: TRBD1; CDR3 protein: CSAPRYTLQGAPAEAFF; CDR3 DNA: TGCAGTGCTCCTAGATATACTCTTCAGGGGGCGCCGGCTGAAGCTTTCTTT
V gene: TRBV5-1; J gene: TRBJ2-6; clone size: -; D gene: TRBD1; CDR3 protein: CASRPRTGVIGANVLTF; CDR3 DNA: TGCGCCAGCAGGCCTCGGACAGGGGTTATTGGGGCCAACGTCCTGACTTTC
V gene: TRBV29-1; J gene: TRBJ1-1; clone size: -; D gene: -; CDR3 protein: CSVGRETEAFF; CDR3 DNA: TGCAGCGTTGGCAGAGAGACTGAAGCTTTCTTT
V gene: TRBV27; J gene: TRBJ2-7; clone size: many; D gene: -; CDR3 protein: CASSSTSEQYF; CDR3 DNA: TGTGCCAGCAGTTCGACGTCCGAGCAGTACTTC
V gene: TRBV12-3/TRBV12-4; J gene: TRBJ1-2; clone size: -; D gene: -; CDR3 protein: CASSFPGGGYGYTF; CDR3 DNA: TGTGCCAGCAGTTTCCCGGGGGGAGGCTATGGCTACACCTTC
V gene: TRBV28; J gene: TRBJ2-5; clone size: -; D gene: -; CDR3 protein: CASSSQSEGPQETQYF; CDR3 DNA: TGTGCCAGCAGTAGTCAGTCCGAGGGCCCGCAAGAGACCCAGTACTTC
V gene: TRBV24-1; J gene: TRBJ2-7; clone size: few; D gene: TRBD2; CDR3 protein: CATSDRTSGSYNEQYF; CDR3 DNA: TGTGCCACCAGTGATCGGACTAGCGGGTCCTACAATGAGCAGTACTTC